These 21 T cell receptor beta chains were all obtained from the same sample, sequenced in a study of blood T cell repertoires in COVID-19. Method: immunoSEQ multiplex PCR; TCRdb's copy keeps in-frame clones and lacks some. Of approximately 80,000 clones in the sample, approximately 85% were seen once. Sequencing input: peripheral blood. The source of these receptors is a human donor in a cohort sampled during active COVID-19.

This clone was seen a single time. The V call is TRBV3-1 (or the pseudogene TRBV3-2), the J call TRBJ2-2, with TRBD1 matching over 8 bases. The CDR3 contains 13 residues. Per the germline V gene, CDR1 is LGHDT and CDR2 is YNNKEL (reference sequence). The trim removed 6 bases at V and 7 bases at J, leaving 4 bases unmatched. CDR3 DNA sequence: TGTGCCAGCAGTCACAGGGGGTTCGGGGAGCTGTTTTTT. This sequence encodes CASSHRGFGELFF.

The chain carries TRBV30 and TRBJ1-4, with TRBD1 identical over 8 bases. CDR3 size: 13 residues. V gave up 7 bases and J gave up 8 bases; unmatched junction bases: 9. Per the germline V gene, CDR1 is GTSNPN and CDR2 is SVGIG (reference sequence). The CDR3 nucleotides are TGTGCCTTAAGGACAGGGAGGACGGAAAAACTGTTTTTT. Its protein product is CALRTGRTEKLFF.

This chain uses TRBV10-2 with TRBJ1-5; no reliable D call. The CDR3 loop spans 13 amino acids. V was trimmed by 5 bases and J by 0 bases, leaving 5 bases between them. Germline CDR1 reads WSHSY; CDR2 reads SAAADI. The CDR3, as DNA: TGCGCCAGCAGTTTAGATAGCAATCAGCCCCAGCATTTT. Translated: CASSLDSNQPQHF.

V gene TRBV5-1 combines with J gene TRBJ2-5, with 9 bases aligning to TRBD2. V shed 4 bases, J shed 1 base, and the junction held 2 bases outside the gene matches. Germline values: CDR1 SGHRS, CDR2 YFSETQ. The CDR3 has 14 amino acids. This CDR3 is CASSKTSGQETQYF. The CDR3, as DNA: TGCGCCAGCAGCAAGACTAGCGGCCAAGAGACCCAGTACTTC.

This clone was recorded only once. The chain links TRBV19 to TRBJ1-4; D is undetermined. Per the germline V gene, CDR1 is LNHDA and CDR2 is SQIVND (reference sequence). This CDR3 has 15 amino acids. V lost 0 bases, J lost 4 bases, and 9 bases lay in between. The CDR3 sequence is CASSIDMTGNEKLFF. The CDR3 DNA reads TGTGCCAGTAGTATAGATATGACGGGTAATGAAAAACTGTTTTTT.

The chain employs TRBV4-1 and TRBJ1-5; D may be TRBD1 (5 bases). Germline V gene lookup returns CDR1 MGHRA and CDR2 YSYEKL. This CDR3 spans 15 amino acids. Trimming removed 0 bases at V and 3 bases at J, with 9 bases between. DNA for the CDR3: TGCGCCAGCAGCCAAGAGGGACTTCACAATCAGCCCCAGCATTTT. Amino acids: CASSQEGLHNQPQHF.

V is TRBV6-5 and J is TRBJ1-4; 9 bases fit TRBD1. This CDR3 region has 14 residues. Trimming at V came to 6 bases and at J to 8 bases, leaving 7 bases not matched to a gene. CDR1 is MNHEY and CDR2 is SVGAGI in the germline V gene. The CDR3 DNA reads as TGTGCCAGCAGCATGACAGGGGGTCGAGAAAAACTGTTTTTT. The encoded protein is CASSMTGGREKLFF.

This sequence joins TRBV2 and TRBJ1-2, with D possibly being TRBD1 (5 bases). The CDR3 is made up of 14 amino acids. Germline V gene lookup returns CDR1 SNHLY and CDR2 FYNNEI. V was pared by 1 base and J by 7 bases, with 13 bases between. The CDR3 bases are TGTGCCAGCAGTGAAGAGTCAGGGTCGGGTGGCTACACCTTC. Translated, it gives CASSEESGSGGYTF.

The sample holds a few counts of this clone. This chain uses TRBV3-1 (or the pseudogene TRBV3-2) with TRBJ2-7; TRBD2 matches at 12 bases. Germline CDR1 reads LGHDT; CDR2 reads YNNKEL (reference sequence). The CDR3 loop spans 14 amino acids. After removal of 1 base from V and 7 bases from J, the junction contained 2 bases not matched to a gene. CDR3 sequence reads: CASSQGLAGVEQYF. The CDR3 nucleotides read TGTGCCAGCAGCCAAGGACTAGCGGGGGTAGAGCAGTACTTC.

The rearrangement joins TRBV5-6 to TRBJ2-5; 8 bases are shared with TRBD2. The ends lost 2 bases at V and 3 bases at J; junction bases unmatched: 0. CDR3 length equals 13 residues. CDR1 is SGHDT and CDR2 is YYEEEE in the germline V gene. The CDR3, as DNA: TGTGCCAGCAGCTTACTAGCGGAAGAGACCCAGTACTTC. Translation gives CASSLLAEETQYF.

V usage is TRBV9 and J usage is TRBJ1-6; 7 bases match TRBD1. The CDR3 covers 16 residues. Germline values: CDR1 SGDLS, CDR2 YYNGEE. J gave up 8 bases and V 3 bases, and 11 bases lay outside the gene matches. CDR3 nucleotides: TGTGCCAGCAGCGGGCCTTACAGGGGAGCGGATTCACCCCTCCACTTT. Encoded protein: CASSGPYRGADSPLHF.

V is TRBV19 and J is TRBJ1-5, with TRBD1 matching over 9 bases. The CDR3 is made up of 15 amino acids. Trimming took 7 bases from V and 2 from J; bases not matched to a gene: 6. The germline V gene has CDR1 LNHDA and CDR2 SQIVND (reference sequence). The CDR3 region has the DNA TGTGCCAGTACCCCAACAGGGGGCGGCAATCAGCCCCAGCATTTT. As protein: CASTPTGGGNQPQHF.

The CDR3 nucleotides read TGTGCCAGCAGCGCAAGACAGGGGTTGAACACTGAAGCTTTCTTT. This gives the protein CASSARQGLNTEAFF. This sequence joins TRBV11-2 and TRBJ1-1, with 8 bases that match TRBD1. The trim removed 5 bases at V and 0 bases at J, leaving 5 bases unmatched. There are 15 residues in the CDR3. CDR1 is SGHAT, CDR2 FQNNGV, per germline.

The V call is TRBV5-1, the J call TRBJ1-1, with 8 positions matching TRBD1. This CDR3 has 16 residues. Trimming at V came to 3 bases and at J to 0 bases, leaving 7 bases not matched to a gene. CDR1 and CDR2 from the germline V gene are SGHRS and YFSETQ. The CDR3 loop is CASSSTGTGMNTEAFF. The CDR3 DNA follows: TGCGCCAGCAGCTCCACCGGGACAGGCATGAACACTGAAGCTTTCTTT.

CDR3 DNA sequence: TGTGCCAGCAGCTTAATGGGCGTACCCTACAATGAGCAGTTCTTC. Protein sequence: CASSLMGVPYNEQFF. The genes are TRBV7-3 and TRBJ2-1; D not certain. Trimming shortened V by 1 base and J by 2 bases, and 9 bases separated the two germline ends. Germline V gene sequence: CDR1 SGHTA, CDR2 FQGTGA. There are 15 residues in the CDR3.

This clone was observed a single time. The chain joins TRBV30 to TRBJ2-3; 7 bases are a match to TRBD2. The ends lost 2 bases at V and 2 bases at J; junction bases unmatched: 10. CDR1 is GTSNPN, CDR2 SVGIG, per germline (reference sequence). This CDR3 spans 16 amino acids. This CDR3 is CAWSSGLADDTDTQYF. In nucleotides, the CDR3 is TGTGCCTGGAGTTCTGGCCTAGCGGATGACACAGATACGCAGTATTTT.

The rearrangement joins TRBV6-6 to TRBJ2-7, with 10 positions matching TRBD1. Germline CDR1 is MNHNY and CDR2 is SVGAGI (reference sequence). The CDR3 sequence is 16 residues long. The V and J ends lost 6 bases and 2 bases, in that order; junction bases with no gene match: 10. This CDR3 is CASRRPEGQGPYEQYF. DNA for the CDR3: TGTGCCAGCAGACGCCCGGAGGGACAGGGGCCCTACGAGCAGTACTTC.

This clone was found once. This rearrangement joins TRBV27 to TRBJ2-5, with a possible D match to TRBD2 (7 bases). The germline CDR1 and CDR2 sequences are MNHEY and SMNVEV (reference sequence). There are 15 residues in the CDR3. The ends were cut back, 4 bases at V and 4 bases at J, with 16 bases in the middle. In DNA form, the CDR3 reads TGTGCCAGCAGTTGGGGGGGCGTGGGGGGAGAGACCCAGTACTTC. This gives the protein CASSWGGVGGETQYF.

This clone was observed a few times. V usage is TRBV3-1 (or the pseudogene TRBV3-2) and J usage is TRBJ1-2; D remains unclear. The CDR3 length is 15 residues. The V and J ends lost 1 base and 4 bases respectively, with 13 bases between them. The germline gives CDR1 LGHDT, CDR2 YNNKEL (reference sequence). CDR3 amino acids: CASSQGSRRSYGYTF. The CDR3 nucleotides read TGTGCCAGCAGCCAAGGGTCGCGCCGATCCTATGGCTACACCTTC.

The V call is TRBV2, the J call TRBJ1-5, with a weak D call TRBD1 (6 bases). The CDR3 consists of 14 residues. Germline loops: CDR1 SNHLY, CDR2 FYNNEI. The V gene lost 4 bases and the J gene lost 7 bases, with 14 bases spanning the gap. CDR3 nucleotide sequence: TGTGCCAGCAGTGGGGCCAGGGGAAGGCAGCCCCAGCATTTT. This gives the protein CASSGARGRQPQHF.

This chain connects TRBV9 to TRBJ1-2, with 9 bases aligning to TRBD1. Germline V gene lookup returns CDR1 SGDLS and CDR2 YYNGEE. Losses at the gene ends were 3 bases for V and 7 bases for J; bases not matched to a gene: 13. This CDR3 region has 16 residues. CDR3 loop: CASSGLRPTGGLGYTF. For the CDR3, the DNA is TGTGCCAGCAGCGGTCTCAGACCCACAGGGGGCCTTGGCTACACCTTC.